This T cell receptor (beta chain) was recovered during a study of graft-versus-host responses after intestinal transplantation. Germline CDR1 and CDR2: KGHSH and LQKENI. J was trimmed by 7 bases and V by 0 bases; bases with no gene match: 1. The CDR3 is 14 residues long. This table comes from immunoSEQ multiplex PCR, and its TCRdb copy is limited to in-frame clones, with some not included. The repertoire holds approximately 90,000 clones, with about 88% as singletons. A remark on this clone: The target antigen is unknown.

The chain is built from TRBV18 and TRBJ1-3, with TRBD1 matching over 9 bases. Material: unstimulated CD4+ T cells sorted from spleen or lymph node cells, obtained before transplant. This clonotype originated in a human donor who was the organ donor for an intestinal transplant. The CDR3 loop reads CASSPPGQGNTIYF. CDR3 in DNA: TGTGCCAGCTCACCACCCGGACAGGGGAACACCATATATTTT.